A single sample is the source of the 15 T cell receptor beta chains below, sequenced in a study of T cells expressing NK-cell markers (dated by TCRdb to the early 2020s). Preparation of the library involved 5' RACE. Sequencing was carried out with an Illumina HiSeq 2000. TCRdb reprocessed the reads into one record per CDR3 protein sequence, lacking DNA. This sample's table carries roughly 120,000 distinct CDR3 sequences. The ten largest clones represent 18% of the sample. The sequenced sample consisted of blood T cells: a sorted CD56 or NKG2C T cell subset, CD4+ or CD8+ T cells, or bulk PBMC T cells (not recorded which). The receptor set was obtained from a woman aged 18 to 69 in good health.

This rearrangement joins TRBV29-1 to TRBJ2-2. Germline assignment: CDR1 SQVTM and CDR2 ANQGSEA. The CDR3 runs to 13 residues. CDR3 loop: CSVGILDTGELFF.

This sequence joins TRBV5-4 and TRBJ2-1. The CDR3 has 12 amino acids. CDR1 is SGHNT, CDR2 YYREEE, per germline (reference sequence). The CDR3 loop is CASSLVFDEQFF.

This chain links TRBV5-6 with TRBJ2-6; as DNA is missing, the TRBD1 call by TCRdb cannot be tested. The CDR3 is 19 amino acids. The germline gives CDR1 SGHDT, CDR2 YYEEEE. CDR3 in amino acids: CASSPPTRITGRGANVLTF.

The gene calls are TRBV7-8 and TRBJ2-2; TCRdb picks TRBD2, but there is no DNA to check that call. In germline, CDR1 is SGHVS, CDR2 FQNEAQ. The CDR3 extends over 17 amino acids. CDR3 residues: CASSLAPPSGGAGELFF.

The chain combines TRBV11-1 with TRBJ2-1; TCRdb returns TRBD1, unconfirmable since there is no DNA. Germline CDR1 reads SGHAT; CDR2 reads FQDESV (reference sequence). This CDR3 contains 18 residues. The chain's CDR3 is CASSYRPGGGGSYNEQFF.

The gene calls are TRBV12-3 or TRBV12-4 and TRBJ1-2. This CDR3 is 14 amino acids long. The CDR3 is CASSPGWVTYGYTF.

The V gene is TRBV7-6, the J gene TRBJ2-1; absent DNA, TCRdb's TRBD2 call cannot be checked. CDR1 is SGHVS and CDR2 is FNYEAQ in the germline V gene. This CDR3 has 16 residues. CDR3 protein: CASRVALAGGRNEQFF.

CDR3 protein: CASMSRLGGYTF. The rearrangement uses TRBV27 and TRBJ1-2. CDR1 MNHEY and CDR2 SMNVEV come from the germline V gene (reference sequence). The length of the CDR3 is 12 residues.

The chain's CDR3 is CSVVMDTEAFF. V gene TRBV29-1 combines with J gene TRBJ1-1. Germline CDR1 and CDR2: SQVTM and ANQGSEA. The CDR3 length is 11 residues.

V gene TRBV27 combines with J gene TRBJ2-7. The germline V gene has CDR1 MNHEY and CDR2 SMNVEV (reference sequence). The CDR3 length is 15 residues. The CDR3 loop reads CASSLLAGRSYEQYF.

The chain recombines TRBV7-2 with TRBJ2-7. The CDR3 is 12 residues long. Germline CDR1 reads SGHTA; CDR2 reads FQGNSA. The CDR3 spells CASSPNSYEQYF.

Here the CDR3 reads CSARGDRALYNEQFF. The chain employs TRBV20-1 and TRBJ2-1; the TRBD1 assignment by TCRdb is unverifiable without DNA. This CDR3 is built from 15 residues. Germline-derived CDR1 and CDR2 are DFQATT and SNEGSKA (reference sequence).

The chain employs TRBV6-2 or TRBV6-3 and TRBJ1-4. Germline V gene lookup returns CDR1 MNHEY and CDR2 SVGEGT. CDR3 length equals 15 residues. Here the CDR3 reads CASGDRAATNEKLFF.

The chain uses TRBV6-1 and TRBJ2-1; TCRdb proposes TRBD1, but this gene call is untestable without DNA. The germline V gene has CDR1 MNHNS and CDR2 SASEGT. The length of the CDR3 is 16 residues. The chain's CDR3 is CASSATGGSSYNEQFF.

The chain carries TRBV12-3 or TRBV12-4 and TRBJ2-5. CDR3 size: 15 residues. The chain's CDR3 is CASSLESKEWETQYF.